This T cell receptor (beta chain) was identified during a study of OX40 agonist ivuxolimab in advanced cancers. Whole-study context: A male proportion of about 86% was recorded, with mean age around 62 years and range 23 to 79.

V shed 3 bases and J shed 4 bases, with 10 bases lying between them. Germline-derived CDR1 and CDR2 are GTSNPN and SVGIG (reference sequence). The CDR3 contains 13 residues. About this clone itself: What it recognizes is unknown.

Some clones are missing from TCRdb's copy, which holds only in-frame ones; the method was immunoSEQ multiplex PCR. This sample has around 80,000 clones; approximately 89% occur once, and the top ten carry roughly 0.17%. Study-wide points: Clonal expansion by week 6 occurred in CD4+ and CD8+ blood T cells (at 0.1 to 3.0 mg/kg).

The receptor was isolated from an adult with an advanced solid tumor such as melanoma, head and neck, liver or kidney cancer. V gene TRBV30 combines with J gene TRBJ2-1; D gene ambiguous. The sample was CD4+ or CD8+ T cells sorted from blood, taken in a trial of the OX40 agonist ivuxolimab. The CDR3 sequence: CAWRSPGYNEQFF. CDR3 sequence (DNA): TGTGCCTGGAGAAGCCCCGGGTACAATGAGCAGTTCTTC. The full variable domain, its missing parts supplied by reference TRBV30 and TRBJ2-1, is SQTIHQWPATLVQPVGSPLSLECTVEGTSNPNLYWYRQAAGRGLQLLFYSVGIGQISSEVPQNLSASRPQDRQFILSSKKLLLSDSGFYLCAWRSPGYNEQFFGPGTRLTVL.